This record looks at one T cell receptor beta chain sequence and its context. The record originates from a study of shared T cell receptors in the human thymus. Trimming shortened V by 3 bases and J by 4 bases, and 13 bases separated the two germline ends. The CDR3 sequence is 15 residues long. Germline V lookup: CDR1 MDHEN, CDR2 SYDVKM. Some clones are missing from TCRdb's copy, which holds only in-frame ones; the method was immunoSEQ multiplex PCR. In the table there are hundreds of thousands of clones, 80% to 90% of which are singletons. This sample also belongs to another study, concerning human thymus T cells.

Sequenced: thymocytes. The TCR sequence derives from a boy under two years old with a congenital heart defect. The J gene is TRBJ1-5, the V gene TRBV28; weak D call: TRBD1 (6 bases). The CDR3 DNA reads as TGTGCCAGCAGTTTCAGCACAGGGTGGAATCAGCCCCAGCATTTT. Its translation is CASSFSTGWNQPQHF. The variable domain in full, with the rest retrieved from reference TRBV28 and TRBJ1-5, is DVKVTQSSRYLVKRTGEKVFLECVQDMDHENMFWYRQDPGLGLRLIYFSYDVKMKEKGDIPEGYSVSREKKERFSLILESASTNQTSMYLCASSFSTGWNQPQHFGDGTRLSIL.